This T cell receptor beta chain was recovered during a study of early T cells in non-severe SARS-CoV-2 infection. Looked up from germline, CDR1 is SQVTM and CDR2 is ANQGSEA. The CDR3 is made up of 14 amino acids. The germline V and J ends were trimmed by 6 bases and 0 bases, with 12 bases remaining between them. TCRdb used MiXCR to reprocess the 5' RACE reads, holding one entry per CDR3 protein. The data show 35,000 to 55,000 distinct CDR3 sequences, under 30% seen once. The rearrangement joins TRBV29-1 to TRBJ2-4; D remains ambiguous. Sequenced here: whole blood, sampled at baseline. The receptor was derived from an adult who was a healthcare worker with PCR-confirmed SARS-CoV-2 infection or an uninfected control (not recorded which). The CDR3 nucleotides are TGCAGCGTGCGAGATAAACTAGCCAAAAACATTCAGTACTTC. Its protein is CSVRDKLAKNIQYF.